What follows are 5 T cell receptor beta chains derived from one specimen sequenced in a study of blood T cell repertoires in COVID-19. Only in-frame clones appear in the TCRdb table, and some are missing; sequencing was by immunoSEQ multiplex PCR. The data contain 230,000 or so clones, approximately 89% of them singletons. Sequencing used peripheral blood. Every receptor here comes from a middle-aged woman who had recovered from COVID-19.

The V gene is TRBV6-5, the J gene TRBJ1-3, with 7 bases identical to TRBD1. The CDR3 is 13 residues long. V lost 6 bases and J lost 6; bases outside the gene matches: 5. The germline V gene encodes CDR1 MNHEY and CDR2 SVGAGI. CDR3 region: CASSDRAINTIYF. As DNA, the CDR3 is TGTGCCAGCAGCGACAGGGCCATAAACACCATATATTTT.

CDR3: CASSEAGQGIGYTF. The CDR3 DNA reads as TGTGCCAGCAGTGAAGCGGGACAGGGGATTGGCTACACCTTC. This sequence joins TRBV2 and TRBJ1-2, with 10 bases lining up with TRBD1. Germline CDR1 and CDR2: SNHLY and FYNNEI. CDR3 length: 14 amino acids. V trimming: 0 bases; J trimming: 7 bases; junction bases outside the gene matches: 2.

The chain carries TRBV14 and TRBJ2-5; possibly TRBD1 for D (6 bases). V lost 3 bases to trimming and J lost 4 bases, with 18 bases between them. CDR3 length: 16 residues. The germline V gene has CDR1 SGHDN and CDR2 FVKESK. Here the CDR3 reads CASSQGALPARETQYF. The CDR3 region has the DNA TGTGCCAGCAGCCAGGGGGCCCTTCCCGCGCGAGAGACCCAGTACTTC.

The chain recombines TRBV4-3 with TRBJ2-3; a possible D gene is TRBD2 (5 bases). From germline, CDR1 is LGHNA and CDR2 YSLEER. The CDR3 sequence is 17 residues long. V dropped 3 bases and J dropped 0 bases, with 16 bases sitting between them. CDR3 region: CASSQAPGLVSTDTQYF. The CDR3, as DNA: TGCGCCAGCAGCCAGGCACCCGGACTCGTTAGCACAGATACGCAGTATTTT.

This chain links TRBV5-4 with TRBJ1-1; no definite D call. Trimming stripped 3 bases from V and 6 bases from J, with 15 bases between. CDR1 is SGHNT, CDR2 YYREEE, per germline (reference sequence). The CDR3 runs 14 residues. The DNA of the CDR3 is TGTGCCAGCAGCTACGCGGGCGCTAGCGCTGAAGCTTTCTTT. This translates into CASSYAGASAEAFF.